The subject of this entry is one TCR beta chain. Its antigen remains undetermined. Base qualities are not recorded, but no much larger clone differs from it by a single base. Participants in the prospective study were aged roughly 18 to 100 years, lived in some 24 United States geographic areas, and enrolled through a virtual design. To assign participants to cohorts, the prospective study relied on clinical history that participants themselves reported in a screening survey and a study questionnaire. Exposed participants were defined as having been in contact with someone with a PCR-confirmed or clinician-diagnosed COVID-19 case within 2 weeks of study entry. Each participant in the prospective study had whole blood, serum and a nasopharyngeal or oropharyngeal swab collected by mobile phlebotomists. Participants in the prospective study had the option to provide additional blood draws and questionnaires over a roughly two-month period. Before DNA extraction, prospective study blood samples were shipped either frozen or at room temperature.

The junction shows trimming of 4 bases on V and 14 bases on J, plus 14 bases between the germline ends. As encoded in the germline V gene, CDR1 is MDHEN while CDR2 is SYDVKM. The cysteine opens and the phenylalanine closes a CDR3 of 11 amino acids. The retained sequence is limited to the CDR3, 33 bases, with the frame set at the first base. TCRbeta CDR3 regions were amplified from genomic DNA using the immunoSEQ Assay, a bias-controlled multiplex PCR. The source study handled its data this way. Within the assay, amplification of reference gene primers was used to estimate how many nucleated cells each sample contained. Sequence reads were collapsed and filtered to measure the absolute abundance of every unique TCRbeta CDR3 rearrangement. For each sample, productive Simpson clonality was calculated by taking the square root of Simpson's diversity index across productive rearrangements. TCRdb carries this immuneACCESS record with in-frame sequences only. Its versions omit some clonotypes, under half of them owing to an unresolved V gene in the studies checked, with the rest unexplained. For V, J and clone size, that table is used; D and trimming come from the DNA. In all, the sample holds fewer than 150,000 clones, and around 80% of those were seen once. About 1.5% of the sample goes to the ten largest clones.

This entry comes from a study of blood T cell repertoires in COVID-19 (dated by TCRdb to 2020 to 2021). Background on the whole study: Samples covering the acute and convalescent phases of COVID-19 were provided by collaborators in the United States, Italy and Spain. Sample metadata almost always included a de-identified subject ID, COVID-19 status, age in years and sex. The material from the prospective study consisted of cDNA or gDNA derived from T cells, B-cell-depleted T cells, or PBMCs. Deeply sampled blood TCRbeta repertoires from subjects exposed to, actively infected with, or recovered from COVID-19 were included in the dataset. The repertoires were released in a freely available public database intended as a resource for research on the immune response to SARS-CoV-2. Where available, HLA class I and class II types were obtained from metadata supplied by the sample provider rather than from assay-based typing. The samples were drawn from two sources: the first 160 participants of the ongoing ImmuneRACE study, and 1,254 subjects contributed by 6 global collaborators. Overall results and qualifications from the work: The quantity of clinical and demographic metadata differed by source and by participant and was supplied without curation.

The sequenced sample consisted of PBMCs or T cells enriched from blood (not recorded which). The sequence is built from TRBV28 and TRBJ1-1, with TRBD1 tentatively as D gene (5 bases match). This TCR was recovered from a woman aged 18-29 years who had been exposed to COVID-19. CDR3 reads: CASSSLLGHFF. The sequenced DNA: TGTGCCAGCAGTTCCCTCCTCGGACACTTCTTT.